The 16 T cell receptor beta chains listed next were all sequenced from one sample in a study of human T cells and chemical hapten exposure. Regarding time point: healthy volunteer bleed at 6 weeks. The authors extracted total RNA from unfractionated whole blood. Each CDR3 protein gets one entry after TCRdb re-called the RACE reads with MiXCR. In the table there are tens of thousands of distinct CDR3 sequences, 4.5% to 5.5% of which are singletons. Sequencing was carried out using whole blood. The receptors derive from a human donor in good health. Some clones in this sample may be carry-over from other donors' samples.

This clonotype was recorded at least ten times. The chain recombines TRBV27 with TRBJ1-1; 7 bases are shared with TRBD1. Unmatched junction bases numbered 4, after V lost 3 bases and J lost 0 bases. In germline, CDR1 is MNHEY, CDR2 SMNVEV (reference sequence). The length of the CDR3 is 15 residues. The CDR3 coding sequence is TGTGCCAGCAGTTTCGGGGACAGTATGAACACTGAAGCTTTCTTT. Translation: CASSFGDSMNTEAFF.

The chain employs TRBV18 and TRBJ2-5, with D possibly being TRBD2 (6 bases). The CDR3 runs 15 residues. CDR1 is KGHSH and CDR2 is LQKENI in the germline V gene. Trimming removed 6 bases from V and 3 bases from J, with 17 bases in between. The CDR3 sequence is CASSLLQGGEETQYF. In DNA, the CDR3 is TGTGCCAGCTCCCTGCTTCAGGGAGGTGAAGAGACCCAGTACTTC. The full variable domain, its missing parts supplied by reference TRBV18 and TRBJ2-5, is NAGVMQNPRHLVRRRGQEARLRCSPMKGHSHVYWYRQLPEEGLKFMVYLQKENIIDESGMPKERFSAEFPKEGPSILRIQQVVRGDSAAYFCASSLLQGGEETQYFGPGTRLLVL.

The genes are TRBV6-1 and TRBJ1-1, with D hard to call. Germline assignment: CDR1 MNHNS and CDR2 SASEGT. The CDR3 totals 12 residues. Between the trimmed V and J ends, which lost 2 bases and 4 bases, there was a span of 5 bases. The DNA for the CDR3 is TGTGCCAGCAGTGAACGGGGCACTGAAGCTTTCTTT. It encodes CASSERGTEAFF.

This clonotype was observed at least ten times. J is TRBJ1-1 and V is TRBV27; tentative D call: TRBD1 (5 bases). This CDR3 has 15 residues. V was pared by 6 bases and J by 2 bases, with 16 bases between. Germline assignment: CDR1 MNHEY and CDR2 SMNVEV (reference sequence). This chain's CDR3 is CASRQMEWGNTEAFF. CDR3 in DNA: TGTGCCAGCAGGCAAATGGAATGGGGCAACACTGAAGCTTTCTTT.

This clonotype has at least ten counts. This chain uses TRBV20-1 with TRBJ1-2; 9 bases are a match to TRBD1. The CDR3 totals 14 residues. V shed 5 bases and J 7 bases; nucleotides not matched to a gene: 11. Germline-derived CDR1 and CDR2 are DFQATT and SNEGSKA (reference sequence). The CDR3 bases are TGCAGTGCTTCACCCCCGACAGGGGGATCTGGCTACACCTTC. Its protein is CSASPPTGGSGYTF.

This clonotype was found a few times. The chain is built from TRBV7-9 and TRBJ2-2; TRBD2 might be the D (5 bases). Per the germline V gene, CDR1 is SEHNR and CDR2 is FQNEAQ (reference sequence). This CDR3 comprises 14 residues. V was pared by 5 bases and J by 0 bases, with 7 bases between. The chain's CDR3 is CASSPRANTGELFF. The CDR3 bases are TGTGCCAGCAGCCCGCGGGCGAACACCGGGGAGCTGTTTTTT.

This clonotype was seen at least ten times. The chain links TRBV20-1 to TRBJ2-7, with 8 bases matching TRBD2. With V trimmed by 1 base and J by 4 bases, 3 bases remained unmatched. The V gene's germline CDR1 is DFQATT and CDR2 SNEGSKA (reference sequence). The CDR3 contains 13 residues. As DNA, the CDR3 is TGCAGTGCTAGAGGGACTAGCTGGTACGAGCAGTACTTC. This sequence encodes CSARGTSWYEQYF.

About this clonotype itself: This clone may be a read error of a much larger clone one base away. The chain links TRBV7-9 to TRBJ2-7; possible D gene TRBD2, 5 bases. The CDR3 loop spans 21 amino acids. Germline V gene lookup returns CDR1 SEHNR and CDR2 FQNEAQ (reference sequence). CDR3 nucleotides: TGTGCCAGCAGCTTATTCGGTAGGTCGTCCGATGACTATACGGTATTCCACGAGCAGTGCTTC. Amino acids: CASSLFGRSSDDYTVFHEQCF.

This clonotype appeared many times. The chain uses TRBV5-1 and TRBJ1-2, with no clear D. Trimming removed 0 bases from V and 4 bases from J, with 13 bases in between. The CDR3 totals 15 residues. Germline values: CDR1 SGHRS, CDR2 YFSETQ. The CDR3: CASSLGGSLIYGYTF. CDR3 DNA sequence: TGCGCCAGCAGCTTGGGGGGTAGCTTAATCTATGGCTACACCTTC.

This clonotype came up many times. V is TRBV2 and J is TRBJ1-5; a weak D match, TRBD1 (6 bases). From germline, CDR1 is SNHLY and CDR2 FYNNEI. Trimming cost V 7 bases and J 4 bases, with 11 bases left between them. The CDR3 runs 13 residues. The CDR3 nucleotides are TGTGCCAGCAAGCGGGACACAAATCAGCCCCAGCATTTT. This translates into CASKRDTNQPQHF.

This clonotype has ten or more counts. The chain carries TRBV6-2 or TRBV6-3 and TRBJ1-2; D not resolved. The V and J ends lost 2 bases and 4 bases respectively, with 8 bases between them. Germline CDR1 MNHEY, CDR2 SVGEGT. The CDR3 is made up of 13 amino acids. CDR3 DNA sequence: TGTGCCAGCAGTTACGAGTCGGGCTATGGCTACACCTTC. Protein sequence: CASSYESGYGYTF.

This clonotype was observed many times. The chain recombines TRBV7-2 with TRBJ2-1; the D is unclear. V was cut by 3 bases and J by 8 bases, with 11 bases left in between. Germline CDR1 reads SGHTA; CDR2 reads FQGNSA. The CDR3 has 13 residues. This chain's CDR3 is CASSFRYADEQFF. CDR3 nucleotides: TGTGCCAGCAGCTTTCGGTACGCCGATGAGCAGTTCTTC. Together with reference TRBV7-2 and TRBJ2-1, the CDR3 gives the full variable domain: GAGVSQSPSNKVTEKGKDVELRCDPISGHTALYWYRQSLGQGLEFLIYFQGNSAPDKSGLPSDRFSAERTGGSVSTLTIQRTQQEDSAVYLCASSFRYADEQFFGPGTRLTVL.

Many counts were recorded for this clonotype. This chain connects TRBV5-1 to TRBJ1-2, with D possibly matching TRBD1 (6 bases). Trimming pared 0 bases from V and 10 bases from J, leaving 10 bases between. Germline loops: CDR1 SGHRS, CDR2 YFSETQ. This CDR3 comprises 12 residues. CDR3 nucleotide sequence: TGCGCCAGCAGCTTGGAGGACAGTTTCTACACCTTC. Translating gives CASSLEDSFYTF.

The sample holds many counts of this clonotype. V and J are TRBV3-1 and TRBJ1-1; D is ambiguous. The germline gives CDR1 LGHDT, CDR2 YNNKEL (reference sequence). Trimming left V 8 bases short and J 8 bases short, with 12 bases between. The CDR3 covers 11 residues. The CDR3 reads CASGDLEEAFF. The CDR3 nucleotides are TGTGCCAGCGGGGATTTAGAGGAAGCTTTCTTT.

This clonotype turned up a few times. V and J are TRBV30 and TRBJ1-5; 8 bases are a match to TRBD1. V was pared by 3 bases and J by 5 bases, with 3 bases of the junction left unmatched. CDR3 length equals 13 residues. Per the germline V gene, CDR1 is GTSNPN and CDR2 is SVGIG (reference sequence). The CDR3 here is CAWSPDRDQPQHF. The CDR3 DNA is TGTGCCTGGAGCCCGGACAGGGATCAGCCCCAGCATTTT.

This clonotype appeared many times. This rearrangement joins TRBV4-3 to TRBJ1-3, with D tentatively TRBD1 (5 bases). The V gene lost 0 bases and the J gene lost 0 bases, with 9 bases spanning the gap. The germline V gene has CDR1 LGHNA and CDR2 YSLEER. There are 16 residues in the CDR3. The DNA of the CDR3 is TGCGCCAGCAGCCAAGATCGGGGGGACTCTGGAAACACCATATATTTT. Translating gives CASSQDRGDSGNTIYF.